This T cell receptor beta chain was captured in a study of T cell responses to AZD1222 COVID-19 vaccine. Clones were sequenced by immunoSEQ multiplex PCR, and TCRdb holds only the in-frame ones, with some missing. The sample consists of 110,000 or so clones, approximately 89% of them appearing once. The CDR3 contains 12 residues. Germline CDR1 is MDHEN and CDR2 is SYDVKM. The V end lost 7 bases, the J end lost 8 bases, and 14 bases lay between the germline ends. The material was peripheral blood, obtained 28 days after the second AZD1222 dose. This receptor was identified in an adult who received the AZD1222 COVID-19 vaccine. This chain uses TRBV28 with TRBJ2-5; D is ambiguous. CDR3 in amino acids: CASTDQKSTQYF. The CDR3 DNA follows: TGTGCCAGCACGGACCAGAAGTCTACCCAGTACTTC.